The 16 T cell receptor beta chains below come from one sample, sequenced in a study of T cell repertoires in cytomegalovirus infection. Their specific antigens are unknown. Each CDR3 protein gets one entry after TCRdb re-called the reads with MiXCR. The table includes hundreds of thousands of distinct CDR3 sequences, 33% detected once. Sequencing used cultured PBMCs, obtained from culture after CMV antigen stimulation. Every receptor here comes from a human donor in good health (CMV status not recorded). Some clones in this sample may be carry-over from other donors' samples.

There are a few counts of this clonotype. The genes are TRBV5-1 and TRBJ1-4; perhaps TRBD1 as D (6 bases). Per the germline V gene, CDR1 is SGHRS and CDR2 is YFSETQ. Trimming cost V 0 bases and J 8 bases, with 17 bases left between them. The CDR3 is made up of 16 amino acids. CDR3: CASSLGGGTKVEKLFF. As DNA, the CDR3 is TGCGCCAGCAGCTTGGGGGGCGGGACAAAGGTCGAAAAACTGTTTTTT.

This clonotype has more than one count but fewer than ten. The chain uses TRBV7-2 and TRBJ2-3; 8 bases are a match to TRBD1. J lost 7 bases, V lost 1 base, and 7 bases had no gene match. In germline, CDR1 is SGHTA, CDR2 FQGNSA. The CDR3 runs to 15 residues. Here the CDR3 DNA reads TGTGCCAGCAGCTTAGTGGGACAGGAGACCTATACGCAGTATTTT. Translated, it gives CASSLVGQETYTQYF.

The chain couples TRBV3-1 to TRBJ2-5; 11 positions match TRBD1. J lost 4 bases, V lost 1 base, and 5 bases had no gene match. CDR1 and CDR2 from the germline V gene are LGHDT and YNNKEL (reference sequence). The CDR3 loop spans 16 amino acids. The CDR3 DNA sequence: TGTGCCAGCAGCCAAGGAAGTGGGACAGGGGGAGAGACCCAGTACTTC. It specifies CASSQGSGTGGETQYF.

The J gene is TRBJ2-7, the V gene TRBV7-2; TRBD1 is a possible D gene (6 bases). This CDR3 is built from 14 residues. With 5 bases removed from V and 3 bases from J, the gap between germline ends came to 14 bases. Germline lookup yields CDR1 SGHTA and CDR2 FQGNSA. The CDR3 sequence is CASSPTGSLYEQYF. CDR3 DNA sequence: TGTGCCAGCAGCCCGACAGGATCCCTCTACGAGCAGTACTTC.

V gene TRBV5-6 combines with J gene TRBJ1-5; the match to TRBD1 covers 9 bases. There are 18 residues in the CDR3. Germline lookup yields CDR1 SGHDT and CDR2 YYEEEE. V shed 6 bases, J shed 4 bases, and the junction held 17 bases outside the gene matches. CDR3 residues: CASISGRGQGWRNQPQHF. CDR3 in DNA: TGTGCCAGCATCTCGGGTCGCGGACAGGGGTGGCGGAATCAGCCCCAGCATTTT.

V and J are TRBV3-1 and TRBJ2-4; possible D gene TRBD1, 5 bases. Germline CDR1 is LGHDT and CDR2 is YNNKEL (reference sequence). Between the trimmed V and J ends, which lost 2 bases and 6 bases, there was a span of 5 bases. This CDR3 has 12 residues. As DNA, the CDR3 is TGTGCCAGCAGCCAAAGGGGAAACATTCAGTACTTC. Translation gives CASSQRGNIQYF.

This clonotype has more than one count but fewer than ten. The CDR3 is CSVRGLAVYEQYF. Here the CDR3 DNA reads TGCAGCGTTAGGGGACTAGCGGTTTACGAGCAGTACTTC. The rearrangement links TRBV29-1 to TRBJ2-7; 11 bases are a match to TRBD2. The V segment lost 5 bases and the J segment 4 bases; nucleotides outside the gene matches: 4. The germline gives CDR1 SQVTM, CDR2 ANQGSEA. The CDR3 loop spans 13 amino acids.

This clonotype was seen a handful of times. The V and J genes are TRBV7-9 and TRBJ2-1, with 7 bases identical to TRBD2. V lost 2 bases, J lost 4 bases, and 2 bases stayed unmatched. Germline-derived CDR1 and CDR2 are SEHNR and FQNEAQ (reference sequence). There are 14 residues in the CDR3. CDR3 nucleotide sequence: TGTGCCAGCAGCTTACTAGCGGTGTACAATGAGCAGTTCTTC. Protein: CASSLLAVYNEQFF.

This chain connects TRBV4-3 to TRBJ2-7, with D perhaps given as TRBD1 or TRBD2 (5 bases each). The CDR3 is 15 residues long. Trimming shortened V by 0 bases and J by 2 bases, and 11 bases separated the two germline ends. Germline lookup yields CDR1 LGHNA and CDR2 YSLEER. The chain's CDR3 is CASSQDFGAAYEQYF. The CDR3 nucleotides are TGCGCCAGCAGCCAAGATTTCGGGGCAGCCTACGAGCAGTACTTC.

Only a few counts were recorded for this clonotype. CDR3 in DNA: TGTGCCAGCAGAGCCTCCGGACAGTTCGGTGAAAAACTGTTTTTT. This gives the protein CASRASGQFGEKLFF. The chain links TRBV6-2 or TRBV6-3 to TRBJ1-4; the D gene is possibly TRBD1 (6 bases). Trimming pared 6 bases from V and 7 bases from J, leaving 18 bases between. Germline V CDR1 and CDR2: MNHEY, SVGEGT. This CDR3 region has 15 residues.

A note on this clonotype: A much larger clone is a single base away; this may be a read error. The gene calls are TRBV7-8 and TRBJ2-3, with 8 bases identical to TRBD2. Germline V gives CDR1 SGHVS, CDR2 FQNEAQ. The CDR3 runs to 16 residues. J lost 8 bases, V lost 4 bases, and 14 bases had no gene match. CDR3 sequence (DNA): TGTGCCAGCAGCTCAAGACTAGCGAGAGACGAAGGTACGCAGTATTTT. Its protein product is CASSSRLARDEGTQYF.

This clonotype has only a few counts. The chain has TRBV7-9 and TRBJ2-1, with D possibly TRBD1 on 5 matching bases. The V end was cut by 1 base, the J end by 7 bases, with 8 bases between. CDR1 is SEHNR, CDR2 FQNEAQ, per germline (reference sequence). The CDR3 consists of 13 residues. CDR3 region: CASSLDRLNEQFF. The CDR3 bases are TGTGCCAGCAGCTTAGACAGGCTAAATGAGCAGTTCTTC.

The chain uses TRBV20-1 and TRBJ1-1, with 7 nucleotides matching TRBD1. This CDR3 spans 11 amino acids. The germline V gene encodes CDR1 DFQATT and CDR2 SNEGSKA (reference sequence). J lost 11 bases, V lost 4 bases, and 7 bases had no gene match. The CDR3 is CSANEQGLAFF. In DNA form, the CDR3 reads TGCAGTGCTAATGAACAGGGGTTGGCTTTCTTT.

The chain combines TRBV20-1 with TRBJ1-1; no definite D call. Germline V gene sequence: CDR1 DFQATT, CDR2 SNEGSKA (reference sequence). The CDR3 is 14 amino acids. V was shortened by 3 bases and J by 2 bases, with 13 bases between the two germline ends. CDR3 bases: TGCAGTGCTAGTTCCCGGGGAGCTAACACTGAAGCTTTCTTT. This gives the protein CSASSRGANTEAFF.

The chain uses TRBV28 and TRBJ1-1, with D tentatively TRBD1 (6 bases). Trimming left V 7 bases short and J 6 bases short, with 15 bases between. The CDR3 sequence is 13 residues long. Germline lookup yields CDR1 MDHEN and CDR2 SYDVKM. CDR3: CASTEGGKAEAFF. The CDR3 DNA follows: TGTGCCAGCACCGAAGGGGGGAAGGCTGAAGCTTTCTTT. Full variable domain (rest looked up from reference TRBV28 and TRBJ1-1): DVKVTQSSRYLVKRTGEKVFLECVQDMDHENMFWYRQDPGLGLRLIYFSYDVKMKEKGDIPEGYSVSREKKERFSLILESASTNQTSMYLCASTEGGKAEAFFGQGTRLTVV.

V is TRBV4-1 and J is TRBJ2-7, with 11 bases identical to TRBD1. The germline gives CDR1 MGHRA, CDR2 YSYEKL. This CDR3 is 18 amino acids long. V was pared by 3 bases and J by 0 bases, with 10 bases of the junction left unmatched. The CDR3 region has the DNA TGCGCCAGCAGCCATACAGGGGGTGGACAGGGGGCCTCCTACGAGCAGTACTTC. Translation gives CASSHTGGGQGASYEQYF.